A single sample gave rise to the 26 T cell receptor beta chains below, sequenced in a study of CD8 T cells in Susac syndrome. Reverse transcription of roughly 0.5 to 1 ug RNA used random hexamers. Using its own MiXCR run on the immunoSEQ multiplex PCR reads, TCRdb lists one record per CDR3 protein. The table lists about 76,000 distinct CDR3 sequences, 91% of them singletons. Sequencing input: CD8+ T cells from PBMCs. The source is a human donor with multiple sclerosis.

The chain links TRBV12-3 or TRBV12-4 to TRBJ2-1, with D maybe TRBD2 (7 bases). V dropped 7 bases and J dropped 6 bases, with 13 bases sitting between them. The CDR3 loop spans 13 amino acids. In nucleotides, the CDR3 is TGTGCCAGCACCGGGGGGCCTGGCAATGAGCAGTTCTTC. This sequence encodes CASTGGPGNEQFF.

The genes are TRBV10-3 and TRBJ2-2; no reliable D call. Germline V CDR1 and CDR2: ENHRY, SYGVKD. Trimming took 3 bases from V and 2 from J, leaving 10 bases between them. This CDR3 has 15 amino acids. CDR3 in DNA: TGTGCCATCAGTGATCGTGATTCTAACACCGGGGAGCTGTTTTTT. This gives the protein CAISDRDSNTGELFF.

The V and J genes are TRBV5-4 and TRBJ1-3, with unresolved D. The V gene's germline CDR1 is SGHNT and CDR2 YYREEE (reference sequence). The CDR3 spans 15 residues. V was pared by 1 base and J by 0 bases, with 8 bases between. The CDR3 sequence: CASSLWGFSGNTIYF. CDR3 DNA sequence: TGTGCCAGCAGCTTGTGGGGATTCTCTGGAAACACCATATATTTT.

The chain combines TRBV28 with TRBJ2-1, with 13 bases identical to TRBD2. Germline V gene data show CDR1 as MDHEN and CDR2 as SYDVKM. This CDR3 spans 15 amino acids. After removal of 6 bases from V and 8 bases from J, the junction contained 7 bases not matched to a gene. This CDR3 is CASSSGLAGQDEQFF. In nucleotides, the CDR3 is TGTGCCAGCAGCTCGGGACTAGCGGGGCAGGATGAGCAGTTCTTC.

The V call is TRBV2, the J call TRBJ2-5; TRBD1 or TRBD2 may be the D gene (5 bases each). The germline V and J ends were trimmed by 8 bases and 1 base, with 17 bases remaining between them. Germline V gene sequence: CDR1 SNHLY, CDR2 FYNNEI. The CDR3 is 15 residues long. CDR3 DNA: TGTGCCAGCCATGGTGGGACGGGGTTCCAAGAGACCCAGTACTTC. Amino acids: CASHGGTGFQETQYF.

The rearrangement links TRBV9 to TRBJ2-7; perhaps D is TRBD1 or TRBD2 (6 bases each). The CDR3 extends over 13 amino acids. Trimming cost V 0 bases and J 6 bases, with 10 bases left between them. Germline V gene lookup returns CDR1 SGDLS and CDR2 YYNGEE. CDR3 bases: TGTGCCAGCAGCGTAGAGGGGGGTGGCGAGCAGTACTTC. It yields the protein CASSVEGGGEQYF.

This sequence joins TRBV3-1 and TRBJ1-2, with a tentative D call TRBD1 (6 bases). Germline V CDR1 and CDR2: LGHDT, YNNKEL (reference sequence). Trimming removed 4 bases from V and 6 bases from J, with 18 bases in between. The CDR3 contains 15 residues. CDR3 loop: CASSPPLQGIDGYTF. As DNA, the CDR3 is TGTGCCAGCAGCCCGCCTCTACAGGGTATCGATGGCTACACCTTC.

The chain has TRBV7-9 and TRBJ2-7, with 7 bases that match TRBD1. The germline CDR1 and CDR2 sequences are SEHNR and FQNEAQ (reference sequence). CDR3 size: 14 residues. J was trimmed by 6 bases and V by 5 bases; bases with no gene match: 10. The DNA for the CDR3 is TGTGCCAGCAGCCCCTCGACAGGGTTGTTCGAGCAGTACTTC. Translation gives CASSPSTGLFEQYF.

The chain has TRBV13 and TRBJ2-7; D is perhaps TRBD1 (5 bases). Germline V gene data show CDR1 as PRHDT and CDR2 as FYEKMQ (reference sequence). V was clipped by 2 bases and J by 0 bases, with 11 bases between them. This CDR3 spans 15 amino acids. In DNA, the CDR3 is TGTGCCAGCAGCTTAAGGCAGGGCATCTCCTACGAGCAGTACTTC. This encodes CASSLRQGISYEQYF.

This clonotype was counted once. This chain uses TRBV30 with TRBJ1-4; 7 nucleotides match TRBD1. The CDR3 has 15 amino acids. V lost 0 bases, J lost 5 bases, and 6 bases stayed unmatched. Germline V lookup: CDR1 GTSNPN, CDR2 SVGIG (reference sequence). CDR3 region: CAWSVSTGPNEKLFF. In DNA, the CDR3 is TGTGCCTGGAGTGTATCGACAGGGCCCAATGAAAAACTGTTTTTT.

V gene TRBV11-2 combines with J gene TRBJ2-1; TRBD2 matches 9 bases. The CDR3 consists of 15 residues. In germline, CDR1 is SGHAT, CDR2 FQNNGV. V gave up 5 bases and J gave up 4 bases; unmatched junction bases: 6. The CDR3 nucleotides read TGTGCCAGCAGCCCGACTAGCGGAAAGTACAATGAGCAGTTCTTC. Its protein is CASSPTSGKYNEQFF. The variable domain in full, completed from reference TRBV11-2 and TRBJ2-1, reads EAGVAQSPRYKIIEKRQSVAFWCNPISGHATLYWYQQILGQGPKLLIQFQNNGVVDDSQLPKDRFSAERLKGVDSTLKIQPAKLEDSAVYLCASSPTSGKYNEQFFGPGTRLTVL.

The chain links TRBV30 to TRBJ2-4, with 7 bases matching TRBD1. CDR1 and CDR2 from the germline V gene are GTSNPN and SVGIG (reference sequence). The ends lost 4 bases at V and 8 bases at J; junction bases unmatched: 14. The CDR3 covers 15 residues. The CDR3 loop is CAWTDPDRTQDIQYF. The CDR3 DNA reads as TGTGCCTGGACAGACCCGGACAGGACCCAAGACATTCAGTACTTC.

This chain's CDR3 is CASSYSTGTEQFF. CDR3 bases: TGTGCCAGCAGTTACTCGACTGGCACTGAGCAGTTCTTC. The genes are TRBV6-5 and TRBJ2-1; D unresolved. The CDR3 extends over 13 amino acids. V lost 0 bases and J lost 9, with 9 bases in between. Per the germline V gene, CDR1 is MNHEY and CDR2 is SVGAGI.

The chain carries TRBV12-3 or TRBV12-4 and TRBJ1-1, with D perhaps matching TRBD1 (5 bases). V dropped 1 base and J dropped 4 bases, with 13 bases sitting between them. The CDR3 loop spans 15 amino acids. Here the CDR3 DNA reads TGTGCCAGCAGTTTAGGGGGTGGCGGGACCACTGAAGCTTTCTTT. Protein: CASSLGGGGTTEAFF.

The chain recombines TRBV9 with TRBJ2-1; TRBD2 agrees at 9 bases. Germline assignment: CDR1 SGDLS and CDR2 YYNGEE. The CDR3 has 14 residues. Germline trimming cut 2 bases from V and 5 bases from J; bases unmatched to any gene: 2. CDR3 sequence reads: CASSVWTSDNEQFF. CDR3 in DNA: TGTGCCAGCAGCGTTTGGACTAGCGACAATGAGCAGTTCTTC.

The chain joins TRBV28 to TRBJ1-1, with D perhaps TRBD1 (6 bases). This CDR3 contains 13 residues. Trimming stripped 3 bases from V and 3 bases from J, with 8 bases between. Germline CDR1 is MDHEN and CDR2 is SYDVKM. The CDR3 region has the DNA TGTGCCAGCAGTTTCAGGACAGACACTGAAGCTTTCTTT. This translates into CASSFRTDTEAFF. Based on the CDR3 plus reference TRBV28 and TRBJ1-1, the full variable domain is DVKVTQSSRYLVKRTGEKVFLECVQDMDHENMFWYRQDPGLGLRLIYFSYDVKMKEKGDIPEGYSVSREKKERFSLILESASTNQTSMYLCASSFRTDTEAFFGQGTRLTVV.

The CDR3 here is CASSLGGQGVEKLFF. For the CDR3, the DNA is TGTGCCAGCAGCTTGGGCGGACAGGGAGTTGAAAAACTGTTTTTT. The rearrangement links TRBV5-4 to TRBJ1-4; 8 bases align to TRBD1. CDR3 size: 15 residues. In germline, CDR1 is SGHNT, CDR2 YYREEE (reference sequence). Trimming took 0 bases from V and 7 from J; bases not matched to a gene: 5.

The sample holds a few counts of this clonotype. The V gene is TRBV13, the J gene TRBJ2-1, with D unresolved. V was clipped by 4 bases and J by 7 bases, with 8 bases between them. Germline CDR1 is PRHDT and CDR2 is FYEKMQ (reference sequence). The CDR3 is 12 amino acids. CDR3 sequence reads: CASSSPQNEQFF. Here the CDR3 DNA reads TGTGCCAGCAGCTCCCCGCAGAATGAGCAGTTCTTC.

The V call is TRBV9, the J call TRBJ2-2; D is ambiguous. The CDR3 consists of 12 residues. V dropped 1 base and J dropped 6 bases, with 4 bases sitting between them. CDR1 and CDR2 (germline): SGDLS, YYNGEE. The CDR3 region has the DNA TGTGCCAGCAGCGTAAGGCCCGGGGAGCTGTTTTTT. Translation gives CASSVRPGELFF.

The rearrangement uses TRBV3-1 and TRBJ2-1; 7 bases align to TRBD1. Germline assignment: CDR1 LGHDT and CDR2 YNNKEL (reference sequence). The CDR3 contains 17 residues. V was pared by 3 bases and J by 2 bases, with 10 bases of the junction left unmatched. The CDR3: CASSQGLHRGAYNEQFF. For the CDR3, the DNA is TGTGCCAGCAGCCAGGGTCTTCACAGGGGCGCCTACAATGAGCAGTTCTTC.

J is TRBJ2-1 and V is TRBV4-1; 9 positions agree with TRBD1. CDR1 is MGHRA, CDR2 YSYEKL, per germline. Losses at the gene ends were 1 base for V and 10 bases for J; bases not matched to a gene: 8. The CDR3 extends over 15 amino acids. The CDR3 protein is CASSQAGQGDREQFF. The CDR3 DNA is TGCGCCAGCAGCCAAGCGGGACAGGGAGACCGGGAGCAGTTCTTC.

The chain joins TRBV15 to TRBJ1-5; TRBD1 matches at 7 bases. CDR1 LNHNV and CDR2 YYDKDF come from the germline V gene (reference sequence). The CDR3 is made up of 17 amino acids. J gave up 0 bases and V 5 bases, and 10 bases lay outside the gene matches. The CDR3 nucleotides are TGTGCCACCAGCCGAGGACAGGTACTACATAGCAATCAGCCCCAGCATTTT. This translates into CATSRGQVLHSNQPQHF.

The CDR3 loop reads CASSYRQAPYEQYF. CDR3 coding DNA: TGTGCCAGCAGTTACCGACAGGCCCCCTACGAGCAGTACTTC. The chain has TRBV28 and TRBJ2-7; perhaps TRBD1 as D (6 bases). Germline CDR1 reads MDHEN; CDR2 reads SYDVKM. CDR3 length: 14 residues. V was pared by 4 bases and J by 2 bases, with 12 bases between.

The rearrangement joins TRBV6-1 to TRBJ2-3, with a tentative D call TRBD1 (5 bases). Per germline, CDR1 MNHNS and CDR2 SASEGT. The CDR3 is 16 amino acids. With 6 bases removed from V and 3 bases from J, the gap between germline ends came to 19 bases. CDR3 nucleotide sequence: TGTGCCAGCAGGCACCGAACTACAGGCGTGACAGATACGCAGTATTTT. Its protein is CASRHRTTGVTDTQYF.

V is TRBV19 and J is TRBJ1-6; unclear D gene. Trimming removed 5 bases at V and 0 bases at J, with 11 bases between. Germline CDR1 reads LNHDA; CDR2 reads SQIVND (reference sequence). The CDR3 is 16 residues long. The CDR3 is CASSWGSRSYNSPLHF. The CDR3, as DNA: TGTGCCAGTAGTTGGGGATCGCGCTCCTATAATTCACCCCTCCACTTT.

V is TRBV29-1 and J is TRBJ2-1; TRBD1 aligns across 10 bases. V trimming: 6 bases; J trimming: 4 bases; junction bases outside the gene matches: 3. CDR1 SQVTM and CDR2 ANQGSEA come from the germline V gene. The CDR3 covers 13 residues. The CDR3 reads CSVPGQGYNEQFF. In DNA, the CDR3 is TGCAGCGTACCGGGACAGGGGTACAATGAGCAGTTCTTC.